Given below is one T cell receptor beta chain in context. The antigen is unknown. The CDR3 has 19 residues. With V trimmed by 4 bases and J by 2 bases, 19 bases remained unmatched. The germline CDR1 and CDR2 sequences are SGDLS and YYNGEE. Libraries were prepared by immunoSEQ multiplex PCR; TCRdb keeps only in-frame clonotypes and omits some of them. The table lists 200,000 to 250,000 clones, over 80% of them singletons. The data were obtained in a study of cytomegalovirus exposure and HLA in healthy donors. Study as a whole: The 90 to 150 validation repertoires used the same platform as the approximately 700 first-cohort repertoires, a later analysis reported.

Study results and caveats: Through in vitro validation, a few CMV-associated chains were shown to be specific for CMV antigens. The investigators catalogued under 200 TCR beta chains as cytomegalovirus-associated.

The study drew the donors from its approximately 120-subject validation cohort, separate from the roughly 700-subject first cohort. This rearrangement joins TRBV9 to TRBJ2-7, with TRBD2 matching 9 bases. The specimen sequenced was PBMCs. The sequence derives from a woman in her 30s in good health and CMV-seropositive. This CDR3 reads CASSPRLAEKGVLAYEQYF. The CDR3, as DNA: TGTGCCAGCAGCCCCAGACTAGCGGAAAAAGGCGTTTTGGCCTACGAGCAGTACTTC.